Below are 22 T cell receptor beta chains sequenced from a single sample in a study of T cell responses to AZD1222 COVID-19 vaccine. The data were produced by immunoSEQ multiplex PCR, yet TCRdb's version contains in-frame clones alone and is incomplete. The sample has over 120,000 clones, approximately 92% seen once. The sequences come from peripheral blood, collected on day 0 of AZD1222 vaccination. These receptors all come from an adult in good health.

The chain uses TRBV7-9 and TRBJ1-2, with D unresolved. Germline V gives CDR1 SEHNR, CDR2 FQNEAQ (reference sequence). This CDR3 is 13 amino acids long. Trimming took off 3 bases at V and 3 bases at J, with 8 bases between the two ends. The CDR3 region has the DNA TGTGCCAGCAGCTTGACGGACTACTATGGCTACACCTTC. Amino acids: CASSLTDYYGYTF. The full variable domain, rest sourced from reference TRBV7-9 and TRBJ1-2, is DTGVSQNPRHKITKRGQNVTFRCDPISEHNRLYWYRQTLGQGPEFLTYFQNEAQLEKSRLLSDRFSAERPKGSFSTLEIQRTEQGDSAMYLCASSLTDYYGYTFGSGTRLTVV.

The table lists this clone with a count of one. The rearrangement links TRBV24-1 to TRBJ2-1; D possibly corresponds to TRBD1 (6 bases). There are 19 residues in the CDR3. The germline CDR1 and CDR2 sequences are KGHDR and SFDVKD. The V gene lost 1 base and the J gene lost 1 base, with 19 bases spanning the gap. The CDR3, as DNA: TGTGCCACCAGTGATTTAGGGCCGAGGGGGTCCGCGTCCTACAATGAGCAGTTCTTC. Protein: CATSDLGPRGSASYNEQFF.

This chain joins TRBV2 and TRBJ2-5; D unresolved. The CDR3 has 16 residues. V dropped 7 bases and J dropped 5 bases, with 23 bases sitting between them. From germline, CDR1 is SNHLY and CDR2 FYNNEI. CDR3 sequence: CASTYLAVRFGETQYF. CDR3 in DNA: TGTGCCAGCACTTACCTTGCTGTCAGGTTCGGGGAGACCCAGTACTTC.

V gene TRBV5-1 combines with J gene TRBJ2-6; 9 bases fit TRBD1. With 4 bases clipped from V and 19 bases from J, the junction kept 12 bases outside the gene matches. The germline CDR1 and CDR2 sequences are SGHRS and YFSETQ. There are 13 residues in the CDR3. The CDR3 here is CASSTYRGQSLTF. Here the CDR3 DNA reads TGCGCCAGCAGCACATACAGGGGGCAGAGTTTAACTTTC.

The rearrangement uses TRBV2 and TRBJ1-2; 8 nucleotides line up with TRBD1. The CDR3 contains 17 residues. V shed 4 bases and J 4 bases; nucleotides not matched to a gene: 14. CDR1 is SNHLY and CDR2 is FYNNEI in the germline V gene. The CDR3 DNA reads TGTGCCAGCAGTGCCCGGACAGGGACATCGAGTAGCTATGGCTACACCTTC. Translating gives CASSARTGTSSSYGYTF.

The V call is TRBV3-1 (or the pseudogene TRBV3-2), the J call TRBJ2-1; 8 bases map to TRBD2. The CDR3 length is 16 residues. J lost 9 bases, V lost 4 bases, and 14 bases had no gene match. CDR1 and CDR2 from the germline V gene are LGHDT and YNNKEL (reference sequence). This CDR3 is CASSPSSTGTRGEQFF. The CDR3 region has the DNA TGTGCCAGCAGCCCCTCCTCTACCGGGACTAGAGGTGAGCAGTTCTTC.

The V call is TRBV7-2, the J call TRBJ2-7, with D unresolved. This CDR3 region has 14 residues. The germline V and J ends were trimmed by 2 bases and 3 bases, with 11 bases remaining between them. The germline CDR1 and CDR2 sequences are SGHTA and FQGNSA. The CDR3 sequence is CASSLTAEYYEQYF. The CDR3 DNA reads TGTGCCAGCAGCTTAACCGCGGAATACTACGAGCAGTACTTC.

The chain is built from TRBV5-5 and TRBJ1-5; D uncertain. The CDR3 length is 15 residues. The germline gives CDR1 SGHKS, CDR2 YYEKEE (reference sequence). V was shortened by 1 base and J by 0 bases, with 8 bases between the two germline ends. CDR3 sequence reads: CASSLRSDSNQPQHF. CDR3 nucleotides: TGTGCCAGCAGCTTGCGGTCAGATAGCAATCAGCCCCAGCATTTT.

The chain has TRBV29-1 and TRBJ1-2; perhaps TRBD1 as D (5 bases). The CDR3 runs 13 residues. Trimming pared 5 bases from V and 5 bases from J, leaving 15 bases between. Germline CDR1 is SQVTM and CDR2 is ANQGSEA. CDR3 DNA: TGCAGCGTTAAGGAGCAGGGTGGATATGGCTACACCTTC. Protein product: CSVKEQGGYGYTF.

V is TRBV7-9 and J is TRBJ2-7; D call uncertain. Germline lookup yields CDR1 SEHNR and CDR2 FQNEAQ (reference sequence). Trimming shortened V by 5 bases and J by 2 bases, and 7 bases separated the two germline ends. The CDR3 is 12 residues long. The CDR3 region has the DNA TGTGCCAGCAGCCCAGAGGCCTACGAGCAGTACTTC. This codes for CASSPEAYEQYF.

The J gene is TRBJ1-6, the V gene TRBV28; D is unclear. The V end was cut by 2 bases, the J end by 5 bases, with 10 bases between. The CDR3 is made up of 15 amino acids. Per the germline V gene, CDR1 is MDHEN and CDR2 is SYDVKM. The CDR3 region is CASSLDSRNNSPLHF. The CDR3, as DNA: TGTGCCAGCAGTTTAGATTCGCGGAATAATTCACCCCTCCACTTT.

V usage is TRBV19 and J usage is TRBJ1-5; TRBD1 might be the D (5 bases). The V end was cut by 8 bases, the J end by 6 bases, with 20 bases between. This CDR3 region has 15 residues. The germline V gene encodes CDR1 LNHDA and CDR2 SQIVND (reference sequence). CDR3 sequence: CASSFDRSGPQPQHF. The CDR3 DNA is TGTGCCAGTTCTTTTGACAGATCTGGCCCTCAGCCCCAGCATTTT.

The chain is built from TRBV3-1 (or the pseudogene TRBV3-2) and TRBJ2-3; D possibly corresponds to TRBD2 (5 bases). The CDR3 runs 17 residues. V was cut by 0 bases and J by 4 bases, with 17 bases left in between. Germline lookup yields CDR1 LGHDT and CDR2 YNNKEL (reference sequence). This CDR3 reads CASSQDEGLSGSDTQYF. CDR3 bases: TGTGCCAGCAGCCAAGATGAAGGACTCTCTGGGTCAGATACGCAGTATTTT.

The chain uses TRBV27 and TRBJ2-7; 9 positions agree with TRBD1. V was clipped by 2 bases and J by 4 bases; unmatched bases: 12. This CDR3 contains 17 residues. In germline, CDR1 is MNHEY, CDR2 SMNVEV (reference sequence). The CDR3 loop reads CASSLRGGDREVYEQYF. The CDR3 region has the DNA TGTGCCAGCAGTTTAAGGGGGGGGGACAGGGAAGTATACGAGCAGTACTTC.

V gene TRBV6-1 combines with J gene TRBJ2-3; D remains unclear. Germline values: CDR1 MNHNS, CDR2 SASEGT. CDR3 length: 15 residues. Trimming removed 3 bases from V and 3 bases from J, with 13 bases in between. The CDR3 loop reads CASSEVMRQTDTQYF. CDR3 in DNA: TGTGCCAGCAGTGAGGTAATGCGTCAAACAGATACGCAGTATTTT.

V gene TRBV18 combines with J gene TRBJ2-5; tentatively, D is TRBD2 (6 bases). CDR3 length: 13 amino acids. From germline, CDR1 is KGHSH and CDR2 LQKENI. V was cut by 2 bases and J by 5 bases, with 9 bases left in between. The CDR3 is CASSPGGLETQYF. The CDR3 DNA sequence: TGTGCCAGCTCACCAGGAGGGCTGGAGACCCAGTACTTC.

This chain connects TRBV10-3 to TRBJ2-1; 10 bases match TRBD2. V lost 2 bases to trimming and J lost 12 bases; unmatched junction nucleotides: 16. CDR1 and CDR2 (germline): ENHRY, SYGVKD. The length of the CDR3 is 17 residues. The chain's CDR3 is CAISENLQLAGPSRQFF. CDR3 DNA sequence: TGTGCCATCAGTGAGAACCTTCAACTAGCGGGACCTTCGCGGCAGTTCTTC.

The chain couples TRBV27 to TRBJ1-5; D gene uncertain. The CDR3 spans 16 residues. Between the trimmed V and J ends, which lost 7 bases and 4 bases, there was a span of 20 bases. Germline V gene lookup returns CDR1 MNHEY and CDR2 SMNVEV (reference sequence). CDR3 bases: TGTGCCAGCAAAGCACGAGGGTTTGGGGAGAATCAGCCCCAGCATTTT. It encodes CASKARGFGENQPQHF.

The V and J genes are TRBV15 and TRBJ1-2; D unresolved. V gave up 0 bases and J gave up 4 bases, with 12 bases separating them. Germline CDR1 is LNHNV and CDR2 is YYDKDF (reference sequence). The CDR3 contains 15 residues. The CDR3 is CATSRDWGAPYGYTF. CDR3 coding DNA: TGTGCCACCAGCAGAGATTGGGGAGCTCCCTATGGCTACACCTTC.

The genes are TRBV2 and TRBJ2-7, with 9 bases aligning to TRBD2. CDR1 is SNHLY and CDR2 is FYNNEI in the germline V gene. The ends lost 7 bases at V and 4 bases at J; junction bases unmatched: 8. The CDR3 sequence is 14 residues long. The CDR3 region has the DNA TGTGCCAGCACGGTGGCTAGCGGGGTATACGAGCAGTACTTC. This translates into CASTVASGVYEQYF. Filled out from reference TRBV2 and TRBJ2-7, the complete variable domain reads EPEVTQTPSHQVTQMGQEVILRCVPISNHLYFYWYRQILGQKVEFLVSFYNNEISEKSEIFDDQFSVERPDGSNFTLKIRSTKLEDSAMYFCASTVASGVYEQYFGPGTRLTVT.

The chain carries TRBV4-1 and TRBJ2-1, with 12 bases fitting TRBD2. With 2 bases clipped from V and 0 bases from J, the junction kept 8 bases outside the gene matches. From germline, CDR1 is MGHRA and CDR2 YSYEKL. The CDR3 loop spans 19 amino acids. CDR3 sequence reads: CASSQQTSGGVNSYNEQFF. Written as DNA, the CDR3 is TGCGCCAGCAGCCAACAGACTAGCGGGGGAGTAAACTCCTACAATGAGCAGTTCTTC.

This rearrangement joins TRBV18 to TRBJ1-1; tentative D call: TRBD1 (5 bases). CDR1 and CDR2 from the germline V gene are KGHSH and LQKENI. The V gene lost 6 bases and the J gene lost 1 base, with 9 bases spanning the gap. This CDR3 region has 13 residues. The CDR3 here is CASSVGENTEAFF. CDR3 DNA: TGTGCCAGCTCCGTAGGGGAGAACACTGAAGCTTTCTTT.